This T cell receptor (beta chain) was sequenced during a study of shared clonotypes between healthy human individuals. Overall study findings and caveats: Generation probabilities of non-shared clonotypes were lower (relative to those shared by all four donors).

Germline V gives CDR1 SGHAT, CDR2 FQNNGV. The CDR3 has 14 residues. V lost 5 bases and J lost 3; bases outside the gene matches: 6. All donors qualified as healthy HIV-negative adults and had experienced no recent acute infections or vaccinations. CD45RA-negative memory and CD45RA+ naive subsets were split from the CD4+ cells. As to this clone: The antigen is unknown. The identical CDR3 is also encoded by other nucleotide sequences in the sample.

The authors loaded roughly 180 ng DNA, 25,000 to 30,000 T cell genomes, into sorted-subset replicate PCRs. The table came from immunoSEQ multiplex PCR; TCRdb's copy has only in-frame clones and leaves some out. The data hold roughly 1 million clones, with about 76% observed a single time. The source material was memory CD4+ T cells sorted from blood. Subset denoted: CD45RA-negative fraction. This clonotype originated in a man younger than 35 in good health. The chain is built from TRBV11-2 and TRBJ2-7; 8 nucleotides line up with TRBD1. CDR3 sequence reads: CASSPGQGSYEQYF. CDR3 bases: TGTGCCAGCAGCCCAGGACAGGGAAGCTACGAGCAGTACTTC.